This TCR beta chain comes out of a study of cytomegalovirus exposure and HLA in healthy donors. The study's findings and limits: The classifier reportedly diagnosed cytomegalovirus status with high sensitivity and specificity.

This PCR relied on a set of 60 Vbeta primers and 13 Jbeta primers. The table came from immunoSEQ multiplex PCR; TCRdb's copy has only in-frame clones and leaves some out. The repertoire includes about 160,000 clones, 80% to 90% of them detected once, and 13% sits in the top ten. This clone has a handful of counts. Its specificity is not known. Germline-derived CDR1 and CDR2 are LNHDA and SQIVND (reference sequence). The CDR3 runs 12 residues. The V gene lost 7 bases and the J gene lost 4 bases, with 10 bases spanning the gap. The genes are TRBV19 and TRBJ1-2; a possible D gene is TRBD1 (6 bases). Sequencing used PBMCs. The TCR sequence derives from a woman aged 45-59 years in good health and CMV-seronegative. CDR3 protein: CASTDRTYGYTF. As DNA, the CDR3 is TGTGCCAGTACTGACAGGACCTATGGCTACACCTTC.